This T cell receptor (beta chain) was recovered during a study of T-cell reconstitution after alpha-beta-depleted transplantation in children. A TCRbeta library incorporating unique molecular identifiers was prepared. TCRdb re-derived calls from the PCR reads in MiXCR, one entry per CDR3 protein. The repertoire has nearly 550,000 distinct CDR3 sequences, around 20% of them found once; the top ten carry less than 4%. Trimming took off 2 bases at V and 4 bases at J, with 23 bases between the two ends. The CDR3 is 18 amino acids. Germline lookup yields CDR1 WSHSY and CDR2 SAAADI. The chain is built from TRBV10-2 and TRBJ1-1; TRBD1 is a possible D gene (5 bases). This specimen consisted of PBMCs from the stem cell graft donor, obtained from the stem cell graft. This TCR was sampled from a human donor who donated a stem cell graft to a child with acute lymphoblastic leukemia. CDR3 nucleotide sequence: TGCGCCAGCAGTGAGGAAAAACTTAGGGACCTAGAAAGCACTGAAGCTTTCTTT. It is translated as CASSEEKLRDLESTEAFF.